The 15 T cell receptor beta chains below all came from one sample that was sequenced in a study of CD8+CD57+ T cells in acquired aplastic anemia. According to the study, genomic DNA was the template for TCR beta VDJ and CDR3 profiling. TCRdb ran MiXCR on the reads and lists one entry per CDR3 protein. The table shows approximately 470,000 distinct CDR3 sequences, with over 25% occurring only once. Flow cytometry had shown expanded CD8+CD57+ cells in the patients chosen for sequencing. The sample comprised sorted CD4+, CD8+, or CD8+CD57+ T cells (not recorded which) from PBMCs. The receptor set was obtained from a human donor with aplastic anemia.

The V gene is TRBV6-2 or TRBV6-3, the J gene TRBJ2-7; the D is unclear. Germline V gene data show CDR1 as MNHEY and CDR2 as SVGEGT. The CDR3 extends over 15 amino acids. Trimming removed 3 bases at V and 2 bases at J, with 14 bases between. The CDR3 DNA reads as TGTGCCAGCAGTTATACTGCTAGTCCCGCCTACGAGCAGTACTTC. The encoded protein is CASSYTASPAYEQYF.

The chain is built from TRBV7-6 and TRBJ2-5, with a tentative D call TRBD2 (6 bases). Trimming removed 6 bases at V and 5 bases at J, with 13 bases between. There are 13 residues in the CDR3. Germline CDR1 reads SGHVS; CDR2 reads FNYEAQ. Here the CDR3 DNA reads TGTGCCAGCAGGGGGGGTGGATCGGAGACCCAGTACTTC. Residues: CASRGGGSETQYF.

This chain connects TRBV5-6 to TRBJ1-4; D is ambiguous. This CDR3 has 14 amino acids. Germline CDR1 is SGHDT and CDR2 is YYEEEE. V lost 1 base and J lost 8, with 12 bases in between. In nucleotides, the CDR3 is TGTGCCAGCAGCTTGATAGACCAGAAGGAAAAACTGTTTTTT. It translates to CASSLIDQKEKLFF.

This clonotype appeared a few times. J is TRBJ2-4 and V is TRBV19; no firm D call. V was clipped by 2 bases and J by 0 bases, with 17 bases between them. Germline CDR1 reads LNHDA; CDR2 reads SQIVND (reference sequence). The CDR3 is 18 amino acids. CDR3 protein: CASSINSRQRLAKNIQYF. CDR3 sequence (DNA): TGTGCCAGTAGTATAAACTCGCGCCAGAGACTAGCCAAAAACATTCAGTACTTC.

For this clonotype: This may come from a read error, since a much larger clone is one base off. The CDR3 does not close with the conserved phenylalanine or tryptophan, likely indicating a read error. The V and J genes are TRBV7-3 and TRBJ2-5; D ambiguous. V gave up 3 bases and J gave up 7 bases, with 6 bases separating them. The V gene's germline CDR1 is SGHTA and CDR2 FQGTGA. The CDR3 totals 11 residues. For the CDR3, the DNA is TGTGCCAGCAGCTTGTTTGGGACCCAGTACTTA. Translation gives CASSLFGTQYL.

This chain connects TRBV7-9 to TRBJ1-5, with D unclear. V was pared by 2 bases and J by 1 base, with 3 bases between. CDR3 length: 13 amino acids. From germline, CDR1 is SEHNR and CDR2 FQNEAQ (reference sequence). The CDR3 reads CASSLISNQPQHF. The CDR3 region has the DNA TGTGCCAGCAGCTTAATCAGCAATCAGCCCCAGCATTTT.

This sequence joins TRBV2 and TRBJ1-5, with D possibly TRBD1 on 5 matching bases. V lost 5 bases and J 7 bases, leaving 12 bases between the germline ends. The CDR3 runs 13 residues. CDR1 SNHLY and CDR2 FYNNEI come from the germline V gene. The CDR3 loop is CASSYWGSQPQHF. CDR3 DNA sequence: TGTGCCAGCAGTTACTGGGGGAGCCAGCCCCAGCATTTT.

The chain joins TRBV9 to TRBJ1-5, with a tentative D call TRBD1 (6 bases). The CDR3 covers 13 residues. Looked up from germline, CDR1 is SGDLS and CDR2 is YYNGEE. V was shortened by 3 bases and J by 7 bases, with 11 bases between the two germline ends. CDR3 protein: CASSAQGRQPQHF. The CDR3 DNA reads TGTGCCAGCAGCGCCCAGGGGCGCCAGCCCCAGCATTTT.

This clonotype was counted at least ten times. The rearrangement joins TRBV7-9 to TRBJ1-2; no definite D call. Trimming left V 8 bases short and J 2 bases short, with 15 bases between. CDR3 length: 14 amino acids. The V gene's germline CDR1 is SEHNR and CDR2 FQNEAQ (reference sequence). In DNA, the CDR3 is TGTGCCAGCGGTGGAGGGAAGTCGAACTATGGCTACACCTTC. It encodes CASGGGKSNYGYTF.

This clonotype was observed at least ten times. The chain carries TRBV9 and TRBJ2-7, with D perhaps matching TRBD1 (5 bases). Germline-derived CDR1 and CDR2 are SGDLS and YYNGEE. Trimming took 3 bases from V and 3 from J, leaving 10 bases between them. The CDR3 contains 13 residues. The CDR3 coding sequence is TGTGCCAGCAGCGCCCCAGGGAACTACGAGCAGTACTTC. The encoded protein is CASSAPGNYEQYF.

Concerning this clonotype: One base away lies a much larger clone, so this may be a sequencing read error. This CDR3 is CASSLDGTAGPPQHF. In DNA, the CDR3 is TGTGCCAGCAGCTTAGACGGGACCGCCGGACCGCCCCAGCATTTT. This chain joins TRBV7-9 and TRBJ1-5, with D tentatively TRBD1 (5 bases). From germline, CDR1 is SEHNR and CDR2 FQNEAQ (reference sequence). V lost 1 base and J 9 bases, leaving 16 bases between the germline ends. CDR3 length: 15 residues.

This clonotype was counted ten times or more. This chain connects TRBV7-8 to TRBJ1-3; no clear D gene. The CDR3 covers 15 residues. Germline V gives CDR1 SGHVS, CDR2 FQNEAQ. V was cut by 3 bases and J by 4 bases, with 13 bases left in between. The CDR3 bases are TGTGCCAGCAGCTTCCAAGCCCTACAGGGAAACACCATATATTTT. It translates to CASSFQALQGNTIYF.

This clonotype showed up many times. This chain joins TRBV14 and TRBJ2-5; D tentatively reads TRBD1 or TRBD2 (5 bases each). CDR3 size: 13 residues. V shed 5 bases and J shed 5 bases, with 12 bases lying between them. Germline V gene data show CDR1 as SGHDN and CDR2 as FVKESK. CDR3 residues: CASSVRGVETQYF. CDR3 sequence (DNA): TGTGCCAGCAGCGTCCGAGGGGTGGAGACCCAGTACTTC. Complete variable domain (other parts from reference TRBV14 and TRBJ2-5): EAGVTQFPSHSVIEKGQTVTLRCDPISGHDNLYWYRRVMGKEIKFLLHFVKESKQDESGMPNNRFLAERTGGTYSTLKVQPAELEDSGVYFCASSVRGVETQYFGPGTRLLVL.

This clonotype has more than one count but fewer than ten. The J gene is TRBJ2-5, the V gene TRBV13, with D unresolved. Deletions cut 1 base from V and 2 bases from J, with 8 bases between. The germline gives CDR1 PRHDT, CDR2 FYEKMQ (reference sequence). The CDR3 covers 14 residues. The CDR3: CASSLVEQQETQYF. CDR3 sequence (DNA): TGTGCCAGCAGCTTAGTAGAACAGCAAGAGACCCAGTACTTC.

This clonotype occurred a few times. J is TRBJ2-3 and V is TRBV10-3; D not resolved. This CDR3 is 12 amino acids long. V was cut by 8 bases and J by 1 base, with 7 bases left in between. CDR1 is ENHRY and CDR2 is SYGVKD in the germline V gene. CDR3 protein: CAIGGRTDTQYF. The CDR3 DNA reads as TGTGCCATCGGCGGCCGCACAGATACGCAGTATTTT.